This T cell receptor (beta chain) was captured in a study of Tregs in tolerant kidney transplant recipients. Study findings and constraints: Few patients were studied, so findings need validation in larger groups. Activated donor B cell expansion appeared to reveal the most relevant donor-specific TCRbeta repertoire.

On this clone itself: Its antigen is currently unknown.

The V gene lost 7 bases and the J gene lost 4 bases, with 19 bases spanning the gap. The CDR3 has 15 amino acids. Germline V CDR1 and CDR2: PRHDT, FYEKMQ (reference sequence). Sequencing used immunoSEQ multiplex PCR; TCRdb keeps in-frame clones, though not all of them. Altogether some 250,000 clones are present, about four fifths being singletons, with the ten largest covering 0.5% to 0.65%. CD4+CD25+CD127- Tregs, CD4+CD25- non-Tregs, CD4 and CD8 cells were sorted. This chain links TRBV13 with TRBJ1-2, with TRBD1 as a possible D gene (5 bases). The sequenced sample consisted of CD4+ T cells from blood. The source of this sequence is a human donor in good health. The CDR3 protein is CASNSLRGPSYGYTF. In DNA form, the CDR3 reads TGTGCCAGCAACTCCCTTAGGGGACCCAGCTATGGCTACACCTTC.